The rows below give T cell receptor beta chains drawn from one sample of a study of CD8+ T cells in alopecia areata. Sequenced by immunoSEQ multiplex PCR; TCRdb stores in-frame clones only, minus some. The sample lists roughly 140,000 clones; roughly 80% were seen once. The sample in question was CD8+ T cells sorted from blood, obtained at week 4, from a patient treated with tofacitinib. Source of these receptors: a human donor with alopecia areata. The CDR3 runs from the conserved cysteine through the conserved F or W. D genes are given only for firm matches. Some rows mark clone size as missing; the rest say once, few, many or name a class of expanded clone.

clone_size: -; j_call: TRBJ2-3; v_call: TRBV2; d_call: -; cdr3_nt: TGTGCCAGCAGTACAGCCATCACAGATACGCAGTATTTT; cdr3_aa: CASSTAITDTQYF
clone_size: -; j_call: TRBJ2-3; v_call: TRBV7-8; d_call: -; cdr3_nt: TGTGCCAGCAGCTTACCTCGGGGGGCGGGGGCCTCAGGGGATACGCAGTATTTT; cdr3_aa: CASSLPRGAGASGDTQYF
clone_size: -; j_call: TRBJ2-2; v_call: TRBV4-3; d_call: -; cdr3_nt: TGCGCCAGCAGTCCCAGCAGGGACACCGGGGAGCTGTTTTTT; cdr3_aa: CASSPSRDTGELFF
clone_size: -; j_call: TRBJ2-1; v_call: TRBV15; d_call: -; cdr3_nt: TGTGCCACCAGCAGAGATAATTATAATGAGCAGTTCTTC; cdr3_aa: CATSRDNYNEQFF
clone_size: -; j_call: TRBJ1-6; v_call: TRBV2; d_call: TRBD1; cdr3_nt: TGTGCCAGCAGTGAAGAGGGGGACAGGGAACCCCTCCACTTT; cdr3_aa: CASSEEGDREPLHF
clone_size: -; j_call: TRBJ1-4; v_call: TRBV7-2; d_call: -; cdr3_nt: TGTGCCAGCAGCTCCATATCTACAGGGAGCCTCTTGGAAAAACTGTTTTTT; cdr3_aa: CASSSISTGSLLEKLFF
clone_size: once; j_call: TRBJ2-7; v_call: TRBV7-9; d_call: -; cdr3_nt: TGTGCCAGCAGCTCGGACGGCAGATCCTACGAGCAGTACTTC; cdr3_aa: CASSSDGRSYEQYF
clone_size: -; j_call: TRBJ1-1; v_call: TRBV4-1; d_call: -; cdr3_nt: TGCGCCAGCAGCCAGGAGACAGGGAACACTGAAGCTTTCTTT; cdr3_aa: CASSQETGNTEAFF
clone_size: -; j_call: TRBJ2-1; v_call: TRBV12-5; d_call: -; cdr3_nt: TGTGCTAGTGGGGGGAAGGGGCAAGAGCAGTTCTTC; cdr3_aa: CASGGKGQEQFF
clone_size: -; j_call: TRBJ2-2; v_call: TRBV29-1; d_call: TRBD1; cdr3_nt: TGCAGCGTTGAAGGTGGGACAGGGCGCACCGGGGAGCTGTTTTTT; cdr3_aa: CSVEGGTGRTGELFF
clone_size: -; j_call: TRBJ1-2; v_call: TRBV5-1; d_call: -; cdr3_nt: TGCGCCAGCAGCTTGGCCCAGGGACTCAACTATGGCTACACCTTC; cdr3_aa: CASSLAQGLNYGYTF
clone_size: -; j_call: TRBJ2-3; v_call: TRBV4-1; d_call: -; cdr3_nt: TGCGCCAGCAGCCAAGACTCGACCATAAGAGATACGCAGTATTTT; cdr3_aa: CASSQDSTIRDTQYF
clone_size: -; j_call: TRBJ2-3; v_call: TRBV5-1; d_call: TRBD1; cdr3_nt: TGCGCCAGCAGCTTGAGGGACAGGCTCCGCACAGATACGCAGTATTTT; cdr3_aa: CASSLRDRLRTDTQYF
clone_size: -; j_call: TRBJ2-5; v_call: TRBV27; d_call: -; cdr3_nt: TGTGCCAGCAGTACGGCGGGGTCCTCAGGGGAGACCCAGTACTTC; cdr3_aa: CASSTAGSSGETQYF
clone_size: -; j_call: TRBJ2-7; v_call: TRBV4-1; d_call: TRBD1; cdr3_nt: TGCGCCAGCAGCCAAGCCGGACAGGGAACCGAGCAGTACTTC; cdr3_aa: CASSQAGQGTEQYF
clone_size: once; j_call: TRBJ1-1; v_call: TRBV16; d_call: -; cdr3_nt: TGTGCCAGCAGCTCCAGGGGCACTGAAGCTTTCTTT; cdr3_aa: CASSSRGTEAFF
clone_size: -; j_call: TRBJ1-2; v_call: TRBV7-8; d_call: -; cdr3_nt: TGTGCCAGCAGCTTTACGCAGGGATTTATCTATGGCTACACCTTC; cdr3_aa: CASSFTQGFIYGYTF
clone_size: -; j_call: TRBJ1-5; v_call: TRBV30; d_call: TRBD1; cdr3_nt: TGTGCCTGGAGTCCCGGGACAGGGGTTCAGCCCCAGCATTTT; cdr3_aa: CAWSPGTGVQPQHF
clone_size: -; j_call: TRBJ1-2; v_call: TRBV7-9; d_call: -; cdr3_nt: TGTGCCAGCAGCCCACTGTCGGGGGGATGGGGCTACACCTTC; cdr3_aa: CASSPLSGGWGYTF
clone_size: -; j_call: TRBJ2-7; v_call: TRBV4-1; d_call: -; cdr3_nt: TGCGCCAGCAGCCAAGATTTGGGGGGAGAGCAGTACTTC; cdr3_aa: CASSQDLGGEQYF
clone_size: -; j_call: TRBJ2-3; v_call: TRBV7-8; d_call: TRBD1; cdr3_nt: TGTGCCAGCAGCACTCAGGGGGCGGGCACAGATACGCAGTATTTT; cdr3_aa: CASSTQGAGTDTQYF
clone_size: -; j_call: TRBJ1-1; v_call: TRBV4-1; d_call: -; cdr3_nt: TGCGCCAGCAGCCAAGTCGTGAACACTGAAGCTTTCTTT; cdr3_aa: CASSQVVNTEAFF
clone_size: -; j_call: TRBJ2-1; v_call: TRBV5-1; d_call: TRBD2; cdr3_nt: TGCGCCAGCAGCGTTAGCGGGGGGGAATACAATGAGCAGTTCTTC; cdr3_aa: CASSVSGGEYNEQFF
clone_size: once; j_call: TRBJ2-2; v_call: TRBV7-9; d_call: -; cdr3_nt: TGTGCCAGCAGCTTAGGGGCGGCCGGGGAGCTGTTTTTT; cdr3_aa: CASSLGAAGELFF
clone_size: -; j_call: TRBJ2-5; v_call: TRBV7-2; d_call: -; cdr3_nt: TGTGCCACCAATGAGCTGGGACGCGAGACCCAGTACTTC; cdr3_aa: CATNELGRETQYF
clone_size: -; j_call: TRBJ2-7; v_call: TRBV5-4; d_call: -; cdr3_nt: TGTGCCAGCAGCTCCACCGAGAGTGCCTACGAGCAGTACTTC; cdr3_aa: CASSSTESAYEQYF
clone_size: -; j_call: TRBJ2-1; v_call: TRBV11-3; d_call: -; cdr3_nt: TGTGCCAGCAGCCCCTCGGACAGCGGCTCATCCGTCAATGAGCAGTTCTTC; cdr3_aa: CASSPSDSGSSVNEQFF
clone_size: -; j_call: TRBJ2-1; v_call: TRBV29-1; d_call: TRBD1; cdr3_nt: TGCAGCGTTGAAGTTCTCCAGGGGGCTAATGAGCAGTTCTTC; cdr3_aa: CSVEVLQGANEQFF
clone_size: -; j_call: TRBJ2-7; v_call: TRBV7-9; d_call: -; cdr3_nt: TGTGCCAGCAGCTTGACAGTGGACGAGGGAGAGCAGTACTTC; cdr3_aa: CASSLTVDEGEQYF
clone_size: -; j_call: TRBJ2-7; v_call: TRBV6-1; d_call: TRBD1; cdr3_nt: TGTGCCAGCAGAATTATGGACAGGAGCTCCTACGAGCAGTACTTC; cdr3_aa: CASRIMDRSSYEQYF
clone_size: -; j_call: TRBJ2-7; v_call: TRBV7-6; d_call: TRBD2; cdr3_nt: TGTGCCAGCAGCGGACGGGGGGGGCTCTTGGACGAGCAGTACTTC; cdr3_aa: CASSGRGGLLDEQYF
clone_size: -; j_call: TRBJ1-2; v_call: TRBV10-3; d_call: -; cdr3_nt: TGTGCCATCAGTGAACAAGAGACTAACTATGGCTACACCTTC; cdr3_aa: CAISEQETNYGYTF
clone_size: -; j_call: TRBJ2-3; v_call: TRBV7-2; d_call: -; cdr3_nt: TGTGCCAGCAGTTCCAAGGGGCCCCGCGAGCAAGATTTT; cdr3_aa: CASSSKGPREQDF
clone_size: -; j_call: TRBJ2-3; v_call: TRBV7-9; d_call: TRBD2; cdr3_nt: TGTGCCAGCAGCATTCCTAGCGGACGCACAGATACGCAGTATTTT; cdr3_aa: CASSIPSGRTDTQYF
clone_size: -; j_call: TRBJ2-3; v_call: TRBV7-6; d_call: TRBD2; cdr3_nt: TGTGCCAGCAGCTTAACGGGGGGAGCAGATACGCAGTATTTT; cdr3_aa: CASSLTGGADTQYF
clone_size: -; j_call: TRBJ2-2; v_call: TRBV10-3; d_call: -; cdr3_nt: TGTGCCATCAGTGGGGGATCCGGGGCCGGCACCGGGGAGCTGTTTTTT; cdr3_aa: CAISGGSGAGTGELFF
clone_size: once; j_call: TRBJ2-1; v_call: TRBV5-1; d_call: TRBD1; cdr3_nt: TGCGCCAGCAGCGGGGACAGTTTCTACAATGAGCAGTTCTTC; cdr3_aa: CASSGDSFYNEQFF